The source of this TCR beta chain is a study of T cell responses to AZD1222 COVID-19 vaccine. The assay was immunoSEQ multiplex PCR, and TCRdb's table has in-frame clones only and misses some. The data show 100,000 to 150,000 clones, roughly 90% seen once. Germline CDR1 reads MNHEY; CDR2 reads SVGAGI. This CDR3 has 15 residues. The V end was cut by 10 bases, the J end by 4 bases, with 19 bases between. In the case of this clone: What it binds is unknown.

Study-wide results and limits: It should be noted that donors were predominantly white British and more often female, and clonal diversity was possibly underestimated. The study sampled repertoires only after the peak T cell response.

The chain carries TRBV6-5 and TRBJ2-2, with D possibly matching TRBD2 (5 bases). The clonotype originates from an adult in good health. Material: peripheral blood, obtained on day 0 of AZD1222 vaccination. The CDR3 sequence: CATPSAGKSTGELFF. DNA for the CDR3: TGTGCCACCCCCTCAGCCGGGAAGAGCACCGGGGAGCTGTTTTTT.